The 18 T cell receptor beta chains presented below share a single source sample, sequenced in a study of CD8 T cells in ankylosing spondylitis (dated by TCRdb to the late 2010s). Library preparation used 5' RACE. The sequencer listed for this sample is Illumina HiSeq 2500. TCRdb reran the public reads through fastp at Q25 and MiXCR, keeping productive beta chains. Each entry is one CDR3 protein sequence, shown with its most common DNA and genes. This sample comprises around 330,000 distinct CDR3 sequences, roughly 12% of them detected only once. Jointly, the top ten make up roughly a tenth of the sample. The sample comprised blood, either unsorted or a sorted T cell fraction (not recorded which). Receptors originate from a female donor with ankylosing spondylitis or in good health (not recorded which).

This clonotype came up many times. This sequence joins TRBV5-1 and TRBJ2-2; D might be TRBD2 (6 bases). V was trimmed by 4 bases and J by 2 bases, leaving 15 bases between them. The CDR3 totals 16 residues. Germline V gives CDR1 SGHRS, CDR2 YFSETQ. CDR3 in DNA: TGCGCCAGCAGCCTTACCGGGACTCCCAACACCGGGGAGCTGTTTTTT. It specifies CASSLTGTPNTGELFF.

This clonotype has more than one count but fewer than ten. The rearrangement links TRBV15 to TRBJ2-1; TRBD1 or TRBD2 may be the D gene (5 bases each). From germline, CDR1 is LNHNV and CDR2 YYDKDF (reference sequence). The V end lost 0 bases, the J end lost 3 bases, and 12 bases lay between the germline ends. The CDR3 sequence is 16 residues long. The CDR3 is CATSRDLRGNYNEQFF. CDR3 sequence (DNA): TGTGCCACCAGCAGAGATTTGAGGGGAAACTACAATGAGCAGTTCTTC. Together with reference TRBV15 and TRBJ2-1, the CDR3 gives the full variable domain: DAMVIQNPRYQVTQFGKPVTLSCSQTLNHNVMYWYQQKSSQAPKLLFHYYDKDFNNEADTPDNFQSRRPNTSFCFLDIRSPGLGDTAMYLCATSRDLRGNYNEQFFGPGTRLTVL.

In this sample, this clonotype turned up many times. V and J are TRBV10-3 and TRBJ2-2; TRBD2 agrees at 10 bases. J lost 6 bases, V lost 4 bases, and 8 bases had no gene match. Germline V gives CDR1 ENHRY, CDR2 SYGVKD. This CDR3 has 16 residues. The DNA for the CDR3 is TGTGCCATCAGTGGGCTAGCGGGAGATATGGCCGGGGAGCTGTTTTTT. Its protein product is CAISGLAGDMAGELFF.

In this sample, this clonotype turned up many times. The chain has TRBV27 and TRBJ2-7, with D maybe TRBD2 (5 bases). The V gene lost 4 bases and the J gene lost 3 bases, with 25 bases spanning the gap. Germline-derived CDR1 and CDR2 are MNHEY and SMNVEV (reference sequence). This CDR3 is built from 18 residues. CDR3 protein: CASSSPPTPGRGNYEQYF. The CDR3 DNA is TGTGCCAGCAGTTCGCCGCCGACACCCGGACGGGGAAACTACGAGCAGTACTTC.

Only a few counts were recorded for this clonotype. The rearrangement links TRBV7-2 to TRBJ2-5, with 7 bases that match TRBD2. There are 17 residues in the CDR3. Germline V CDR1 and CDR2: SGHTA, FQGNSA. Trimming cost V 5 bases and J 4 bases; bases outside gene matches: 16. Here the CDR3 DNA reads TGTGCCAGCAGCCGTATCAGCGGGAAAGCTCTTCCAGAGACCCAGTACTTC. It codes for CASSRISGKALPETQYF.

The table lists this clonotype with many counts. The chain links TRBV12-3 or TRBV12-4 to TRBJ2-1, with 10 bases aligning to TRBD1. With V trimmed by 5 bases and J by 7 bases, 5 bases remained unmatched. CDR3 length: 14 residues. In DNA, the CDR3 is TGTGCCAGCAGTGGGACAGGGGCTGTTAATGAGCAGTTCTTC. This encodes CASSGTGAVNEQFF.

This clonotype was counted between two and nine times. V gene TRBV21-1 combines with J gene TRBJ2-2; the table's D gene call, TRBD2, was not cross checked with the DNA. TRBV21-1 is a pseudogene. The CDR3 has 14 residues. Written as DNA, the CDR3 is TGTGCCAGCAGCTACTCGGAGGGTCCCGGGGAGCTGTTTTTT. Translated, it gives CASSYSEGPGELFF.

This clonotype was observed many times. The chain carries TRBV6-5 and TRBJ1-2; 12 bases map to TRBD1. This CDR3 spans 12 amino acids. Trimming at V came to 5 bases and at J to 8 bases, leaving 0 bases not matched to a gene. Per germline, CDR1 MNHEY and CDR2 SVGAGI. The DNA for the CDR3 is TGTGCCAGCAGTGGGACAGGGGGCGGCTACACCTTC. It yields the protein CASSGTGGGYTF.

This clonotype was seen many times. The V gene is TRBV5-1, the J gene TRBJ2-1; 10 bases fit TRBD2. The V segment lost 3 bases and the J segment 9 bases; nucleotides outside the gene matches: 12. The CDR3 totals 16 residues. Germline values: CDR1 SGHRS, CDR2 YFSETQ. CDR3 sequence: CASSWDMVAGGIEQFF. The CDR3 DNA reads TGCGCCAGCAGCTGGGACATGGTAGCGGGAGGTATTGAGCAGTTCTTC.

In this sample, this clonotype turned up many times. V and J are TRBV28 and TRBJ1-4; D is undetermined. The CDR3 is 15 residues long. The V end lost 5 bases, the J end lost 10 bases, and 20 bases lay between the germline ends. CDR1 and CDR2 (germline): MDHEN, SYDVKM. The CDR3 DNA sequence: TGTGCCAGCAGTCCCCCGGGATCCGGGGAGGGAAAACTGTTTTTT. It translates to CASSPPGSGEGKLFF.

The CDR3 here is CASSPGHPNNEQFF. CDR3 nucleotide sequence: TGTGCCAGCAGCCCGGGACACCCAAACAATGAGCAGTTCTTC. This chain uses TRBV4-2 with TRBJ2-1, with D maybe TRBD1 (6 bases). The V end was cut by 4 bases, the J end by 5 bases, with 12 bases between. Germline V lookup: CDR1 LGHNA, CDR2 YNFKEQ. The CDR3 is made up of 14 amino acids.

This clonotype occurred many times. V gene TRBV10-3 combines with J gene TRBJ2-7; TRBD1 matches at 7 bases. V gave up 4 bases and J gave up 1 base; unmatched junction bases: 1. The CDR3 runs 13 residues. Germline assignment: CDR1 ENHRY and CDR2 SYGVKD. The CDR3, as DNA: TGTGCCATCAGTGGGGACAGATCCTACGAGCAGTACTTC. This encodes CAISGDRSYEQYF.

CDR3: CASSPLRVTETQYF. The CDR3 nucleotides read TGTGCCAGCTCACCATTGCGGGTAACGGAGACCCAGTACTTC. The J gene is TRBJ2-5, the V gene TRBV18; perhaps TRBD2 as D (5 bases). In germline, CDR1 is KGHSH, CDR2 LQKENI. The V gene lost 2 bases and the J gene lost 5 bases, with 12 bases spanning the gap. The CDR3 covers 14 residues.

This clonotype was seen a handful of times. The chain couples TRBV7-2 to TRBJ2-5; unclear D gene. CDR3 length: 15 amino acids. From germline, CDR1 is SGHTA and CDR2 FQGNSA. Trimming removed 0 bases at V and 5 bases at J, with 13 bases between. The CDR3 region is CASSLARAPGETQYF. The DNA of the CDR3 is TGTGCCAGCAGCTTAGCCCGCGCCCCCGGGGAGACCCAGTACTTC.

The chain joins TRBV2 to TRBJ2-3, with D possibly TRBD1 on 6 matching bases. The CDR3 is 14 amino acids. The germline V gene has CDR1 SNHLY and CDR2 FYNNEI. The germline V and J ends were trimmed by 7 bases and 4 bases, with 15 bases remaining between them. CDR3: CASKGGSYPDTQYF. CDR3 nucleotides: TGTGCCAGCAAAGGGGGATCCTACCCAGATACGCAGTATTTT.

This clonotype was counted a few times. The V gene is TRBV5-5, the J gene TRBJ1-2; weak D call: TRBD1 (6 bases). The length of the CDR3 is 14 residues. The ends were cut back, 2 bases at V and 3 bases at J, with 11 bases in the middle. Germline V gene data show CDR1 as SGHKS and CDR2 as YYEKEE (reference sequence). CDR3 nucleotide sequence: TGTGCCAGCAGCTTTCGGGGGGCAGACTATGGCTACACCTTC. Protein: CASSFRGADYGYTF.

V gene TRBV15 combines with J gene TRBJ2-3; 7 bases agree with TRBD1. With 3 bases clipped from V and 2 bases from J, the junction kept 5 bases outside the gene matches. Germline V gene lookup returns CDR1 LNHNV and CDR2 YYDKDF (reference sequence). The CDR3 spans 15 residues. The CDR3, as DNA: TGTGCCACCAGCAGCACAGGGGCGGCCACAGATACGCAGTATTTT. It codes for CATSSTGAATDTQYF. The full variable domain, rest sourced from reference TRBV15 and TRBJ2-3, is DAMVIQNPRYQVTQFGKPVTLSCSQTLNHNVMYWYQQKSSQAPKLLFHYYDKDFNNEADTPDNFQSRRPNTSFCFLDIRSPGLGDTAMYLCATSSTGAATDTQYFGPGTRLTVL.

The CDR3 spells CSVRGNGEKLFF. The DNA of the CDR3 is TGCAGCGTTAGGGGTAATGGGGAAAAACTGTTTTTT. The rearrangement links TRBV29-1 to TRBJ1-4, with D perhaps TRBD1 (5 bases). The germline gives CDR1 SQVTM, CDR2 ANQGSEA. The length of the CDR3 is 12 residues. The V end was cut by 5 bases, the J end by 8 bases, with 12 bases between.